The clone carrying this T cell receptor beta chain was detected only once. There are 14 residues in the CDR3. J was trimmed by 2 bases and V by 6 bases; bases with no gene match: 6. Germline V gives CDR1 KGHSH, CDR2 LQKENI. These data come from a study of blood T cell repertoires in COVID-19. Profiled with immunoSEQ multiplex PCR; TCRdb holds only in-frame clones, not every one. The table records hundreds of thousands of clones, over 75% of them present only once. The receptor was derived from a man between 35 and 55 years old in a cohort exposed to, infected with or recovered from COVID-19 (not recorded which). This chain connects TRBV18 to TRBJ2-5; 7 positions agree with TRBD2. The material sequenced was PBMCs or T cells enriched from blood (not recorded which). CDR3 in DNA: TGTGCCAGCTCCCTTAGACTAGCACAAGAGACCCAGTACTTC. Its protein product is CASSLRLAQETQYF.